This TCR beta chain originates from a study of T cell responses to AZD1222 COVID-19 vaccine (dated by TCRdb to the early 2020s). For the study in its entirety: AZD1222 recipients given second doses at about 4 weeks or at about 12 weeks were pooled, since spike-specific TCR depth and breadth were not found to differ between the two schedules. TCR sequencing was performed for more than 230 trial participants, of whom 200 to 220 were given two doses of AZD1222 and around 26 were given two doses of MenACWY control vaccine. Trial participants were enrolled into age subgroups of 18-55, 56-69 and 70-plus years, which contained 148, 28 and 57 TCR-sequenced participants, respectively.

Study-wide conclusions, independent of this receptor: The vaccine-associated CD4 TCRs covered the entire spike protein, and the dominant responses fell in regions 160-218 and 743-854. The 56-69-year group was small, and its depth increase did not reach significance, likely because of low power. Reportedly, close to half of the unique spike-specific TCRs recognized epitopes lying outside the regions that are mutated in the B.1.351 and B.1.1.7 variants. Only five to seven AZD1222 recipients were SARS-CoV-2 seropositive at baseline, limiting conclusions about previously exposed vaccinees. After two AZD1222 doses, both the breadth and the depth of spike-specific TCRs were significantly higher than at day 0 and than in MenACWY recipients. Because no day 14 peak-response samples were available, repertoires were characterized only after the peak T cell response. Participants were mostly white British, with more females than males. The authors suggested clonal diversity may have been underestimated.

The meaning of the sample's time point label: baseline before first vaccination. Samples from vaccinated people were obtained from the UK trials COV001 and COV002, which included a single-blind randomized controlled phase 2/3 trial of AZD1222 (ChAdOx1 nCoV-19) in healthy adults. For TCRbeta chain sequencing, PBMC samples were collected from trial participants at day 0 and at day 28 after the second dose. About this clone itself: It has no known antigen specificity. No much larger clone is present one base from it, and per-base qualities are unavailable.

The CDR3 regions of human TCRbeta chains were subjected to immunosequencing. As for the authors' bioinformatics: TCRs in the repertoires were matched against a reference library of SARS-CoV-2-specific TCRs that had been generated with the MIRA antigen-specificity platform. Breadth meant the fraction of unique TCRs that were SARS-CoV-2-associated, whereas depth meant the fraction of total T cells that were SARS-CoV-2-associated. Using the MIRA data, every spike-specific TCR was mapped to the spike region that the TCR reacted to and assigned to either a CD4 or a CD8 class. Log10-transformed breadth and depth values were compared by one-way ANOVA with Sidak's multiple comparisons tests. This is the immuneACCESS table as TCRdb keeps it, with only in-frame sequences that have V and J called. A part of the clones is gone; compared with another copy, unresolved V genes explain less than half, and the rest is unexplained. Clone size and V and J calls were adopted from that table, with D and trimming inferred from the DNA. This sample gives around 97,000 clones in total; 90% of them show up just once. The ten largest clones take up 4.5% to 5.5% of the sample.

The CDR3 measures 14 amino acids from cysteine to phenylalanine. Solely the CDR3 DNA is kept, with 42 bases framed from the first base. CDR1 and CDR2, looked up from the germline V gene, are MDHEN and SYDVKM. Deletion took 10 bases off V and 0 bases off J, with a span of 13 bases between the germline ends. The starting material was peripheral blood, obtained on day 0 of AZD1222 vaccination. The receptor's source is an adult in good health. The chain was built from TRBV28 and TRBJ1-3; D gene: possibly TRBD1, on 6 matching bases. Here the CDR3 is given as CATTKGVSGNTIYF. The nucleotide sequence is TGTGCCACCACCAAGGGGGTCTCTGGAAACACCATATATTTT.